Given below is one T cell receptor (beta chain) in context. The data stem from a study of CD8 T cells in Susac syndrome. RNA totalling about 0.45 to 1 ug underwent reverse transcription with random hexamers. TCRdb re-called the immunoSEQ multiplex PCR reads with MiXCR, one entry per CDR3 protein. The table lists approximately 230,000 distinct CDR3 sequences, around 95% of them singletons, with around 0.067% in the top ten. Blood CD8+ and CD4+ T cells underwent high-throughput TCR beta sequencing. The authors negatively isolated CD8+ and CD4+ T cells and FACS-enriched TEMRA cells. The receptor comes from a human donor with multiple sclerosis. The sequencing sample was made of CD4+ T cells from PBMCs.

CDR3 residues: CASSWDRSSGVETQYF. CDR3 DNA: TGCGCCAGCAGCTGGGATAGATCTAGCGGGGTAGAGACCCAGTACTTC. The chain joins TRBV5-1 to TRBJ2-5; 9 nucleotides agree with TRBD2. From germline, CDR1 is SGHRS and CDR2 YFSETQ. The CDR3 runs to 16 residues. The J segment lost 4 bases and the V segment lost 3 bases, leaving 10 bases of the junction unmatched.